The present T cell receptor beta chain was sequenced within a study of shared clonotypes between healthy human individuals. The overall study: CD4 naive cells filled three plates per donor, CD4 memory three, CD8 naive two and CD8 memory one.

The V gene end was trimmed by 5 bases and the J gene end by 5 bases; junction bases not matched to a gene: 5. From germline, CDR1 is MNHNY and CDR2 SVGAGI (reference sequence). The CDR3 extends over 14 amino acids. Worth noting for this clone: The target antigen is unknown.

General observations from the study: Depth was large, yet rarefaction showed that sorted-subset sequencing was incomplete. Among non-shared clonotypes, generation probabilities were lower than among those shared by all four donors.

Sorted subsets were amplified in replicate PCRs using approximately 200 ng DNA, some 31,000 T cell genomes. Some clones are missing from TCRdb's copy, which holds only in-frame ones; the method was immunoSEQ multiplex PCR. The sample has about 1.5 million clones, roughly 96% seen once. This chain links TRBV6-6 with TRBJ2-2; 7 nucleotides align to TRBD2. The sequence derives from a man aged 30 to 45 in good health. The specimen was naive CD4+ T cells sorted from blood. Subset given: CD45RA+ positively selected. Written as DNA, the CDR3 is TGTGCCAGCAGTCCCCTGGGGGGGACCGGGGAGCTGTTTTTT. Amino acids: CASSPLGGTGELFF.